This T cell receptor beta chain was sequenced during a study of response to subunit inactivated influenza vaccine. This CDR3 has 13 residues. The V end was cut by 7 bases, the J end by 3 bases, with 13 bases between. The germline V gene has CDR1 MNHNS and CDR2 SASEGT. Regarding the study as a whole: The study's authors posited that every seasonal influenza vaccination enlists few new T cells.

In TCRdb, the RT-PCR reads were re-called with MiXCR into one record per CDR3 protein. The table lists roughly 630,000 distinct CDR3 sequences, roughly 15% of them singletons. Points on this clonotype: Its antigen is still unknown.

The starting material was PBMCs from blood, obtained about 14 days before vaccination. The chain has TRBV6-1 and TRBJ2-7; the D gene is possibly TRBD2 (7 bases). The sequence was collected from a man over 45 who received an inactivated influenza vaccine. The CDR3 sequence: CASNRGADYEQYF. The CDR3 DNA reads as TGTGCCAGCAATCGGGGGGCCGACTACGAGCAGTACTTC.